The clone carrying this T cell receptor beta chain appeared a single time. Its matching antigen is unknown. These data belong to a study of shared clonotypes between healthy human individuals. Study findings and constraints: Compared with memory subsets, naive subsets generally had larger estimated richness.

Clones were read by immunoSEQ multiplex PCR, and TCRdb kept only the in-frame ones, dropping some. The sample yields roughly 2.5 million clones, just over 90% seen once. V lost 2 bases and J lost 0, with 7 bases in between. The CDR3 sequence is 14 residues long. The germline gives CDR1 KGHSH, CDR2 LQKENI. The clonotype originates from a man aged 18 to 30 in good health. The sample taken for sequencing was naive CD4+ T cells sorted from blood. Subset meaning: CD45RA+ positively selected. J is TRBJ1-1 and V is TRBV18, with D uncertain. The CDR3 protein is CASSPFDMNTEAFF. The CDR3 coding sequence is TGTGCCAGCTCACCATTCGACATGAACACTGAAGCTTTCTTT.